The 29 T cell receptor beta chains below were found in one sample sequenced in a study of Graves' ophthalmopathy and Graves' hyperthyroidism. Amplified material comprised TCR beta CDR3 regions derived from RNA transcripts. After a first-round RT-PCR with HTBI primers, a second-round multiplex PCR was run. TCRdb reprocessed the multiplex PCR reads via MiXCR and lists one record per CDR3 protein. This table holds 740,000 or so distinct CDR3 sequences, roughly two fifths found once. The sequencing input was peripheral blood. All receptors come from an adult man with Graves' ophthalmopathy.

This clonotype was recorded many times. V is TRBV10-2 and J is TRBJ2-7, with 12 nucleotides matching TRBD2. V trimming: 7 bases; J trimming: 6 bases; junction bases outside the gene matches: 7. This CDR3 contains 14 residues. Germline values: CDR1 WSHSY, CDR2 SAAADI. The CDR3 DNA is TGCGCCAGCACCCTCGGACTAGCGGGACGCGAGCAGTACTTC. The encoded protein is CASTLGLAGREQYF.

Of note for this clonotype: The conserved phenylalanine or tryptophan normally closing the CDR3 is absent here, so this likely arose from a read error. It is unclear where the CDR3 begins or ends on the DNA, so no DNA is shown, and the CDR3 is as TCRdb lists it. The chain uses TRBV2 and TRBJ1-5; the tabulated D call, TRBD1, remains unverified against the DNA. The CDR3 numbers 14 amino acids, ends counted. CDR1 is SNHLY and CDR2 is FYNNEI in the germline V gene. CDR3 protein: CASKGGVGNQPQHS.

This clonotype was counted ten times or more. The V and J genes are TRBV12-3 or TRBV12-4 and TRBJ2-5, with TRBD1 matching 9 bases. This CDR3 comprises 14 residues. V lost 7 bases to trimming and J lost 2 bases; unmatched junction nucleotides: 5. CDR3 DNA: TGTGCCAGCAAGGACGGACAGGGGCAAGAGACCCAGTACTTC. This encodes CASKDGQGQETQYF.

This clonotype was found many times. V and J are TRBV10-3 and TRBJ2-5; 9 bases agree with TRBD1. In germline, CDR1 is ENHRY, CDR2 SYGVKD. The CDR3 sequence is 15 residues long. V was clipped by 3 bases and J by 5 bases; unmatched bases: 7. As DNA, the CDR3 is TGTGCCATCAGTGACGGGGACAGGGCTTCGGAGACCCAGTACTTC. Translated: CAISDGDRASETQYF.

This clonotype was seen repeatedly, ten times or more. The V call is TRBV11-3, the J call TRBJ2-5; no reliable D call. The CDR3 extends over 14 amino acids. Germline V gene lookup returns CDR1 SGHNT and CDR2 YENEEA. Trimming took off 1 base at V and 2 bases at J, with 8 bases between the two ends. The CDR3 nucleotides read TGTGCCAGCAGCTTAGGTGGCAGTCAAGAGACCCAGTACTTC. Translation: CASSLGGSQETQYF.

The V and J genes are TRBV10-2 and TRBJ2-5, with TRBD2 matching 9 bases. V gave up 4 bases and J gave up 5 bases; unmatched junction bases: 5. Germline V gives CDR1 WSHSY, CDR2 SAAADI. This CDR3 contains 14 residues. The CDR3 nucleotides read TGCGCCAGCAGTGTAGCGGGAGAGCGGGAGACCCAGTACTTC. As protein: CASSVAGERETQYF.

For this clonotype: Relative to the germline gene, one junction end is altered; a read error may explain this. V is TRBV7-3 and J is TRBJ1-2; D is undetermined. This CDR3 comprises 12 residues. Germline lookup yields CDR1 SGHTA and CDR2 FQGTGA. The CDR3 region is CASGLAGFGYTF. The CDR3, as DNA: TGTGCCAGCGGCTTAGCGGGGTTTGGCTACACCTTC. Filled out from reference TRBV7-3 and TRBJ1-2, the complete variable domain reads GAGVSQTPSNKVTEKGKYVELRCDPISGHTALYWYRQSLGQGPEFLIYFQGTGAADDSGLPNDRFFAVRPEGSVSTLKIQRTERGDSAVYLCASGLAGFGYTFGSGTRLTVV.

With respect to this clonotype: With a much larger clone just one base away, this may be a read error. The chain joins TRBV9 to TRBJ1-6; D unclear. This CDR3 spans 15 amino acids. Germline V lookup: CDR1 SGDLS, CDR2 YYNGEE. Trimming left V 3 bases short and J 7 bases short, with 14 bases between. The CDR3 region is CASSAQVELNSPLHF. The CDR3 DNA reads TGTGCCAGCAGCGCGCAGGTAGAACTAAATTCACCCCTCCACTTT.

The rearrangement links TRBV20-1 to TRBJ1-4, with a tentative D call TRBD1 (6 bases). Between the trimmed V and J ends, which lost 1 base and 0 bases, there was a span of 6 bases. The CDR3 runs 14 residues. The V gene's germline CDR1 is DFQATT and CDR2 SNEGSKA (reference sequence). CDR3 sequence: CSARGDTTNEKLFF. CDR3 DNA: TGCAGTGCTAGAGGGGACACAACTAATGAAAAACTGTTTTTT.

This clonotype was observed at least ten times. The chain carries TRBV29-1 and TRBJ2-7; TRBD1 aligns across 11 bases. V shed 6 bases, J shed 2 bases, and the junction held 6 bases outside the gene matches. The CDR3 runs 14 residues. Germline loops: CDR1 SQVTM, CDR2 ANQGSEA. The CDR3 region has the DNA TGCAGCGTAGCCTCGGGACAGGGGGCCTACGAGCAGTACTTC. Residues: CSVASGQGAYEQYF.

This clonotype occurred many times. The genes are TRBV25-1 and TRBJ2-5; tentative D call: TRBD2 (5 bases). V lost 8 bases to trimming and J lost 1 base, with 17 bases between them. This CDR3 contains 15 residues. The V gene's germline CDR1 is MGHDK and CDR2 SYGVNS. The CDR3 spells CASSDSRDAQETQYF. The DNA of the CDR3 is TGTGCCAGCTCTGACTCTCGGGATGCCCAAGAGACCCAGTACTTC.

Concerning this clonotype itself: Its ends do not fully match the called genes, so a read error is possible. The rearrangement joins TRBV7-9 to TRBJ1-2, with D possibly being TRBD1 (6 bases). This CDR3 is 16 amino acids long. Germline V gene lookup returns CDR1 SEHNR and CDR2 FQNEAQ (reference sequence). The CDR3 protein is CASSQEGGVSNYGYTF. The CDR3 DNA reads as TGCGCCAGCAGCCAAGAGGGGGGGGTTTCTAACTATGGCTACACCTTC.

The chain employs TRBV20-1 and TRBJ2-5, with TRBD1 as a possible D gene (6 bases). The CDR3 runs to 13 residues. The ends were cut back, 5 bases at V and 5 bases at J, with 15 bases in the middle. In germline, CDR1 is DFQATT, CDR2 SNEGSKA (reference sequence). The CDR3 sequence: CSARDTWRETQYF. The CDR3 DNA reads TGCAGTGCTCGGGACACCTGGAGGGAGACCCAGTACTTC.

This clonotype has just a few counts. The chain employs TRBV2 and TRBJ1-1, with D uncertain. Germline values: CDR1 SNHLY, CDR2 FYNNEI. This CDR3 contains 14 residues. Trimming removed 5 bases at V and 3 bases at J, with 13 bases between. The CDR3, as DNA: TGTGCCAGCAGTTACAGCCCTTCGGACACTGAAGCTTTCTTT. It translates to CASSYSPSDTEAFF.

Only a few counts were recorded for this clonotype. The rearrangement links TRBV7-9 to TRBJ1-4; the match to TRBD1 covers 7 bases. CDR1 and CDR2 (germline): SEHNR, FQNEAQ (reference sequence). The length of the CDR3 is 17 residues. V was clipped by 1 base and J by 6 bases; unmatched bases: 11. The CDR3 sequence is CASSLGTGSLRDEKLFF. The CDR3, as DNA: TGTGCCAGCAGCTTAGGGACAGGAAGTTTAAGGGATGAAAAACTGTTTTTT. Full variable domain (missing parts from reference TRBV7-9 and TRBJ1-4): DTGVSQNPRHKITKRGQNVTFRCDPISEHNRLYWYRQTLGQGPEFLTYFQNEAQLEKSRLLSDRFSAERPKGSFSTLEIQRTEQGDSAMYLCASSLGTGSLRDEKLFFGSGTQLSVL.

This clonotype was recorded at least ten times. The rearrangement uses TRBV2 and TRBJ2-5, with D unclear. Trimming took off 5 bases at V and 0 bases at J, with 4 bases between the two ends. The CDR3 length is 12 residues. Germline V lookup: CDR1 SNHLY, CDR2 FYNNEI. For the CDR3, the DNA is TGTGCCAGCAGTACCTACCAAGAGACCCAGTACTTC. This codes for CASSTYQETQYF.

The chain carries TRBV25-1 and TRBJ1-1, with TRBD1 matching over 11 bases. V lost 5 bases and J lost 3; bases outside the gene matches: 8. The CDR3 length is 16 residues. Per germline, CDR1 MGHDK and CDR2 SYGVNS. CDR3 loop: CASSLWTGGGDTEAFF. CDR3 nucleotide sequence: TGTGCCAGCAGTTTGTGGACAGGGGGCGGTGACACTGAAGCTTTCTTT.

CDR3 protein: CASSYPEYQETQYF. The CDR3 nucleotides read TGTGCCAGCAGTTATCCCGAGTACCAAGAGACCCAGTACTTC. This rearrangement joins TRBV2 to TRBJ2-5; no definite D call. The germline CDR1 and CDR2 sequences are SNHLY and FYNNEI. The germline V and J ends were trimmed by 5 bases and 0 bases, with 10 bases remaining between them. CDR3 length: 14 amino acids.

This clonotype was recorded only once. V gene TRBV29-1 combines with J gene TRBJ2-7; TRBD1 matches 11 bases. The germline CDR1 and CDR2 sequences are SQVTM and ANQGSEA. J gave up 7 bases and V 6 bases, and 8 bases lay outside the gene matches. The CDR3 extends over 13 amino acids. For the CDR3, the DNA is TGCAGCGTCGGGACAGGGGGAGCCGGGGAGCAGTACTTC. Translation: CSVGTGGAGEQYF.

Regarding this clonotype: Given a much more abundant clone one base away, this may be a read error. Lacking the conserved final phenylalanine or tryptophan, this CDR3 likely reflects a read error. V and J are TRBV2 and TRBJ2-7; 7 nucleotides agree with TRBD1. In germline, CDR1 is SNHLY, CDR2 FYNNEI. The V gene end was trimmed by 5 bases and the J gene end by 0 bases; junction bases not matched to a gene: 7. The CDR3 length is 15 residues. The CDR3 sequence: CASSRQGGFSYEQYL. Written as DNA, the CDR3 is TGTGCCAGCAGTAGACAGGGCGGATTCTCCTACGAGCAGTACCTC.

A note on this clonotype: A much larger clone lies a single base off, so this may be a read error. The chain is built from TRBV5-6 and TRBJ2-6, with D perhaps TRBD1 (6 bases). Per germline, CDR1 SGHDT and CDR2 YYEEEE. The CDR3 length is 15 residues. The CDR3 is CAGSVTGTGANVLTF. CDR3 coding DNA: TGTGCCGGCAGCGTCACAGGGACTGGGGCCAACGTCCTGACTTTC. The full variable domain, rest sourced from reference TRBV5-6 and TRBJ2-6, is DAGVTQSPTHLIKTRGQQVTLRCSPKSGHDTVSWYQQALGQGPQFIFQYYEEEERQRGNFPDRFSGHQFPNYSSELNVNALLLGDSALYLCAGSVTGTGANVLTFGAGSRLTVL.

In the case of this clonotype: No conserved phenylalanine or tryptophan ends this CDR3, so it is likely a read error. The chain uses TRBV29-1 and TRBJ2-5, with 9 bases identical to TRBD1. Germline CDR1 reads SQVTM; CDR2 reads ANQGSEA. The CDR3 runs to 15 residues. The ends lost 6 bases at V and 3 bases at J; junction bases unmatched: 11. The CDR3 sequence is CSVDPGTGLEETQYL. As DNA, the CDR3 is TGCAGCGTAGACCCCGGGACAGGGTTAGAAGAGACCCAGTACCTC.

In this sample, this clonotype turned up many times. This chain links TRBV29-1 with TRBJ2-2; 7 bases align to TRBD2. The CDR3 has 13 residues. Germline assignment: CDR1 SQVTM and CDR2 ANQGSEA. J gave up 6 bases and V 3 bases, and 4 bases lay outside the gene matches. The CDR3 coding sequence is TGCAGCGTTGATGAGACTAGCTCCGGGGAGCTGTTTTTT. This gives the protein CSVDETSSGELFF.

Only one count was recorded for this clonotype. V is TRBV20-1 and J is TRBJ2-7; TRBD1 or TRBD2 may be the D gene (6 bases each). The germline V and J ends were trimmed by 6 bases and 3 bases, with 18 bases remaining between them. Germline V lookup: CDR1 DFQATT, CDR2 SNEGSKA (reference sequence). The CDR3 is 14 amino acids. CDR3 DNA: TGCAGTGCCCCTACCTTGGGGGGCCTCTACGAGCAGTACTTC. Protein: CSAPTLGGLYEQYF.

This clonotype was counted ten times or more. The V gene is TRBV2, the J gene TRBJ1-5; a weak D match, TRBD1 (5 bases). Trimming took off 10 bases at V and 1 base at J, with 14 bases between the two ends. Germline-derived CDR1 and CDR2 are SNHLY and FYNNEI. This CDR3 contains 14 residues. The DNA of the CDR3 is TGTGCCACCAAGGGGCGGACGAGCAATCAGCCCCAGCATTTT. Translation: CATKGRTSNQPQHF.

This clonotype was counted between two and nine times. The rearrangement uses TRBV11-2 and TRBJ2-5, with D hard to call. V was trimmed by 4 bases and J by 5 bases, leaving 14 bases between them. The CDR3 is 14 residues long. The germline V gene has CDR1 SGHAT and CDR2 FQNNGV. In nucleotides, the CDR3 is TGTGCCAGCAGCTCGCTGAGTGGGTGGGAGACCCAGTACTTC. It specifies CASSSLSGWETQYF.

This clonotype showed up many times. The chain carries TRBV29-1 and TRBJ2-7; TRBD2 is a possible D gene (6 bases). Germline CDR1 SQVTM, CDR2 ANQGSEA. Trimming left V 4 bases short and J 4 bases short, with 17 bases between. CDR3 length equals 14 residues. CDR3 sequence (DNA): TGCAGCGTTGCCCAGGGACTCCGCCCTTACGAGCAGTACTTC. Protein product: CSVAQGLRPYEQYF.

The rearrangement links TRBV19 to TRBJ2-7, with D tentatively TRBD2 (6 bases). The ends were cut back, 9 bases at V and 3 bases at J, with 15 bases in the middle. Germline CDR1 and CDR2: LNHDA and SQIVND (reference sequence). This CDR3 comprises 13 residues. The CDR3 loop is CASRASADYEQYF. CDR3 bases: TGTGCCAGCAGGGCTAGCGCGGACTACGAGCAGTACTTC.

This clonotype has a handful of counts. This chain uses TRBV5-4 with TRBJ1-2, with D uncertain. Germline CDR1 reads SGHNT; CDR2 reads YYREEE (reference sequence). V was trimmed by 4 bases and J by 7 bases, leaving 11 bases between them. The CDR3 contains 12 residues. CDR3 loop: CASSEEISGYTF. CDR3 bases: TGTGCCAGCAGCGAGGAAATCAGTGGCTACACCTTC.